A single sample gave rise to the 19 T cell receptor beta chains below, sequenced in a study of blood T cell repertoires in COVID-19. The method was immunoSEQ multiplex PCR; TCRdb's version includes in-frame clones alone and lacks a portion of them. The profile covers 250,000 to 350,000 clones, with around 85% appearing a single time and roughly 4% taken by the ten largest. Sequences were obtained from PBMCs or T cells enriched from blood (not recorded which). The receptor set was obtained from a woman between 25 and 40 years old who had recovered from COVID-19.

This clone was counted between two and nine times. This rearrangement joins TRBV2 to TRBJ2-2; the D gene is possibly TRBD1 (7 bases). The length of the CDR3 is 18 residues. Germline V gene data show CDR1 as SNHLY and CDR2 as FYNNEI. Between the trimmed V and J ends, which lost 0 bases and 0 bases, there was a span of 14 bases. CDR3 sequence reads: CASSEAGGGLANTGELFF. The CDR3 nucleotides read TGTGCCAGCAGTGAAGCAGGAGGGGGCTTGGCGAACACCGGGGAGCTGTTTTTT.

The DNA of the CDR3 is TGTGCCAGCAGCCCTCGTTCGTTAGCGGGAGGCCTCCAAGAGACCCAGTACTTC. It codes for CASSPRSLAGGLQETQYF. This chain uses TRBV28 with TRBJ2-5; 10 nucleotides match TRBD2. With V trimmed by 6 bases and J by 1 base, 14 bases remained unmatched. This CDR3 has 18 residues. CDR1 is MDHEN, CDR2 SYDVKM, per germline.

J is TRBJ1-5 and V is TRBV18, with 7 bases lining up with TRBD1. In germline, CDR1 is KGHSH, CDR2 LQKENI. CDR3 size: 16 residues. V lost 6 bases, J lost 5 bases, and 13 bases stayed unmatched. The CDR3 sequence: CASSYGSDRAYQPQHF. For the CDR3, the DNA is TGTGCCAGCTCCTACGGGTCCGACAGGGCCTATCAGCCCCAGCATTTT. The entire variable domain, with the rest obtained from reference TRBV18 and TRBJ1-5, is as follows: NAGVMQNPRHLVRRRGQEARLRCSPMKGHSHVYWYRQLPEEGLKFMVYLQKENIIDESGMPKERFSAEFPKEGPSILRIQQVVRGDSAAYFCASSYGSDRAYQPQHFGDGTRLSIL.

This clone was recorded a few times. The genes are TRBV11-2 and TRBJ1-4; 7 bases match TRBD1. Germline V gene sequence: CDR1 SGHAT, CDR2 FQNNGV. V trimming: 2 bases; J trimming: 8 bases; junction bases outside the gene matches: 8. There are 15 residues in the CDR3. Here the CDR3 DNA reads TGTGCCAGCAGCTTATCCGGGACAGACCAAGAAAAACTGTTTTTT. Protein product: CASSLSGTDQEKLFF.

Here the CDR3 reads CAWSVQVLGSLAGGTQYF. CDR3 DNA: TGTGCCTGGAGTGTACAAGTTCTGGGATCACTAGCGGGAGGTACGCAGTATTTT. This chain joins TRBV30 and TRBJ2-3; the match to TRBD2 covers 12 bases. Trimming cost V 0 bases and J 8 bases; bases outside gene matches: 15. This CDR3 has 18 amino acids. Germline V lookup: CDR1 GTSNPN, CDR2 SVGIG (reference sequence).

The chain is built from TRBV11-2 and TRBJ1-3, with 7 bases identical to TRBD1. The CDR3 covers 19 residues. The V gene's germline CDR1 is SGHAT and CDR2 FQNNGV. V lost 4 bases and J lost 0; bases outside the gene matches: 15. The CDR3 loop reads CASSWEGGNTGSSGNTIYF. The CDR3 DNA follows: TGTGCCAGCAGCTGGGAAGGGGGCAACACAGGGAGCTCTGGAAACACCATATATTTT.

About this clone itself: Other DNA sequences of this sample code for an identical CDR3. V and J are TRBV11-2 and TRBJ1-3, with D possibly TRBD1 on 6 matching bases. This CDR3 has 15 amino acids. CDR1 is SGHAT, CDR2 FQNNGV, per germline. The V end lost 3 bases, the J end lost 0 bases, and 9 bases lay between the germline ends. In DNA, the CDR3 is TGTGCCAGCAGCTTTGGACAGAACTCTGGAAACACCATATATTTT. It yields the protein CASSFGQNSGNTIYF. Using reference TRBV11-2 and TRBJ1-3 for the parts outside the CDR3, the full variable domain is EAGVAQSPRYKIIEKRQSVAFWCNPISGHATLYWYQQILGQGPKLLIQFQNNGVVDDSQLPKDRFSAERLKGVDSTLKIQPAKLEDSAVYLCASSFGQNSGNTIYFGEGSWLTVV.

As to this clone: Other DNA sequences from this sample encode an identical CDR3 as well. The J gene is TRBJ1-5, the V gene TRBV20-1; D unresolved. The CDR3 loop spans 11 amino acids. With 3 bases removed from V and 6 bases from J, the gap between germline ends came to 6 bases. Germline CDR1 is DFQATT and CDR2 is SNEGSKA (reference sequence). The CDR3 nucleotides read TGCAGTGCTAGCGGCGGTCAGCCCCAGCATTTT. Residues: CSASGGQPQHF.

The chain uses TRBV7-2 and TRBJ1-2; 11 bases line up with TRBD1. V was pared by 5 bases and J by 6 bases, with 8 bases of the junction left unmatched. Germline lookup yields CDR1 SGHTA and CDR2 FQGNSA. This CDR3 has 15 amino acids. The CDR3 here is CASSLRDRGEDGYTF. As DNA, the CDR3 is TGTGCCAGCAGCCTCCGGGACAGGGGGGAAGATGGCTACACCTTC.

V and J are TRBV5-1 and TRBJ1-2; D is undetermined. The CDR3 covers 14 residues. The germline V gene has CDR1 SGHRS and CDR2 YFSETQ. V lost 0 bases and J 8 bases, leaving 14 bases between the germline ends. Written as DNA, the CDR3 is TGCGCCAGCAGCTTGGGAACAACAGAGGGAGGCTACACCTTC. This codes for CASSLGTTEGGYTF.

CDR3 coding DNA: TGTGCCAGCAGCTTACCCCGCGGACAGGGGGACACTGAAGCTTTCTTT. Its translation: CASSLPRGQGDTEAFF. The gene calls are TRBV7-9 and TRBJ1-1; 10 bases match TRBD1. Germline V gene sequence: CDR1 SEHNR, CDR2 FQNEAQ (reference sequence). The CDR3 totals 16 residues. The junction had 6 bases not matched to a gene; V was cut back by 2 bases and J by 3 bases.

The chain is built from TRBV21-1 and TRBJ2-7; the DNA was not used to check the table's D call, TRBD1. TRBV21-1 is designated a pseudogene. The CDR3 runs 14 residues. CDR3 protein: CASSKKEGVYEQYF. The CDR3 DNA is TGTGCCAGCAGCAAGAAGGAAGGGGTCTACGAGCAGTACTTC.

Note on this clone: The sample has other DNA sequences that encode this CDR3 too. The V gene is TRBV6-5, the J gene TRBJ1-3, with a tentative D call TRBD1 (6 bases). V was pared by 0 bases and J by 4 bases, with 7 bases between. The CDR3 extends over 14 amino acids. Germline V gene sequence: CDR1 MNHEY, CDR2 SVGAGI. The chain's CDR3 is CASSYSTGGNTIYF. The CDR3 nucleotides read TGTGCCAGCAGTTACTCGACAGGCGGAAACACCATATATTTT.

The CDR3 DNA follows: TGTGCCAGCAGCCAAAACAGGGCTAACTACGAGCAGTACTTC. It codes for CASSQNRANYEQYF. The rearrangement joins TRBV4-2 to TRBJ2-7; weak D call: TRBD1 (6 bases). Trimming stripped 2 bases from V and 3 bases from J, with 11 bases between. The CDR3 covers 14 residues. CDR1 LGHNA and CDR2 YNFKEQ come from the germline V gene.

The chain recombines TRBV7-8 with TRBJ1-2; D might be TRBD1 (6 bases). Germline values: CDR1 SGHVS, CDR2 FQNEAQ. The ends were cut back, 8 bases at V and 3 bases at J, with 19 bases in the middle. CDR3 length: 15 residues. DNA for the CDR3: TGTGCCAGCTCCTCCACGGACAGTTCCTACTATGGCTACACCTTC. Protein sequence: CASSSTDSSYYGYTF.

V is TRBV15 and J is TRBJ1-2, with D uncertain. The V end was cut by 4 bases, the J end by 4 bases, with 16 bases between. The CDR3 consists of 15 residues. CDR1 is LNHNV and CDR2 is YYDKDF in the germline V gene (reference sequence). The DNA for the CDR3 is TGTGCCACCAGCACAAACCGCGGGCAGGTCTATGGCTACACCTTC. It specifies CATSTNRGQVYGYTF.

CDR3 protein: CASSVGDRGGEKLFF. The CDR3 nucleotides are TGTGCCAGCAGCGTGGGGGACAGGGGAGGGGAAAAACTGTTTTTT. The chain employs TRBV9 and TRBJ1-4; 10 nucleotides agree with TRBD1. Germline CDR1 is SGDLS and CDR2 is YYNGEE. The CDR3 is 15 residues long. V was pared by 2 bases and J by 8 bases, with 6 bases of the junction left unmatched.

The rearrangement joins TRBV30 to TRBJ1-5; 7 nucleotides match TRBD1. The CDR3 covers 15 residues. The V gene's germline CDR1 is GTSNPN and CDR2 SVGIG (reference sequence). V was pared by 0 bases and J by 3 bases, with 5 bases of the junction left unmatched. CDR3 loop: CAWSVRGPPNQPQHF. CDR3 coding DNA: TGTGCCTGGAGTGTGAGGGGGCCTCCCAATCAGCCCCAGCATTTT. Full variable domain (remainder filled in from reference TRBV30 and TRBJ1-5): SQTIHQWPATLVQPVGSPLSLECTVEGTSNPNLYWYRQAAGRGLQLLFYSVGIGQISSEVPQNLSASRPQDRQFILSSKKLLLSDSGFYLCAWSVRGPPNQPQHFGDGTRLSIL.

V gene TRBV30 combines with J gene TRBJ1-1, with D unresolved. The CDR3 is made up of 12 amino acids. From germline, CDR1 is GTSNPN and CDR2 SVGIG (reference sequence). V was trimmed by 5 bases and J by 7 bases, leaving 14 bases between them. Here the CDR3 reads CAWGRGTSEAFF. The CDR3 coding sequence is TGTGCCTGGGGGAGAGGAACCAGTGAAGCTTTCTTT.